The 26 T cell receptor beta chains below all came from one sample that was sequenced in a study of Graves' ophthalmopathy and Graves' hyperthyroidism. The TCR beta CDR3 regions underwent amplification from RNA transcripts. An initial RT-PCR round employing HTBI primers preceded a second-round multiplex PCR. TCRdb reanalysed the multiplex PCR reads using MiXCR and keeps one entry per CDR3 protein. The profile shows about 220,000 distinct CDR3 sequences, roughly a fifth of them singletons. The sample consisted of peripheral blood. The receptors come from a woman aged 45-59 years with Graves' ophthalmopathy.

This clonotype was picked up many times. An end of the junction does not agree with germline; a read error may underlie this. This CDR3 is CSVGTNQETQYF. CDR3 coding DNA: TGCAGCGTTGGCACGAACCAGGAGACCCAGTACTTC. The chain is built from TRBV29-1 and TRBJ2-5; no definite D call. Germline V gives CDR1 SQVTM, CDR2 ANQGSEA. This CDR3 region has 12 residues.

This clonotype has ten or more counts. J is TRBJ2-7 and V is TRBV11-2, with 10 bases that match TRBD1. CDR1 SGHAT and CDR2 FQNNGV come from the germline V gene. The CDR3 spans 16 residues. The V and J ends lost 1 base and 3 bases, in that order; junction bases with no gene match: 6. The CDR3 loop reads CASSLGGGTGDYEQYF. CDR3 DNA sequence: TGTGCCAGCAGCTTAGGTGGCGGGACAGGGGACTACGAGCAGTACTTC.

The V gene is TRBV11-2, the J gene TRBJ2-5; 8 bases line up with TRBD2. The CDR3 covers 13 residues. The V gene end was trimmed by 8 bases and the J gene end by 3 bases; junction bases not matched to a gene: 5. CDR1 is SGHAT, CDR2 FQNNGV, per germline. CDR3 DNA: TGTGCCAGCTCGGGGGGGCCAGAAGAGACCCAGTACTTC. Translation: CASSGGPEETQYF.

At least ten counts were recorded for this clonotype. This chain connects TRBV29-1 to TRBJ1-1; no definite D call. Trimming removed 6 bases at V and 2 bases at J, with 13 bases between. This CDR3 has 13 residues. Germline loops: CDR1 SQVTM, CDR2 ANQGSEA. The CDR3 is CSVGNGRNTEAFF. The CDR3 coding sequence is TGCAGCGTGGGAAACGGCAGAAACACTGAAGCTTTCTTT.

This clonotype was found many times. The chain is built from TRBV12-5 and TRBJ2-2; no reliable D call. Trimming removed 4 bases at V and 6 bases at J, with 9 bases between. Germline V gene lookup returns CDR1 LGHNT and CDR2 FRNRAP. The CDR3 is 13 amino acids. In DNA, the CDR3 is TGTGCTAGTGGTTCCTATCCACCCGGGGAGCTGTTTTTT. It encodes CASGSYPPGELFF.

This clonotype appeared many times. This chain connects TRBV20-1 to TRBJ1-2; D is possibly TRBD1 (5 bases). The germline gives CDR1 DFQATT, CDR2 SNEGSKA (reference sequence). The CDR3 sequence is 11 residues long. V lost 2 bases, J lost 6 bases, and 7 bases lay in between. CDR3 DNA: TGCAGTGCTAGAAGACAGAATGGCTACACCTTC. This translates into CSARRQNGYTF.

This clonotype was seen a handful of times. V is TRBV20-1 and J is TRBJ2-4; TRBD2 matches 8 bases. The closer fit of TRBJ2-5 to the DNA end suggests the J call may be wrong. Germline loops: CDR1 DFQATT, CDR2 SNEGSKA (reference sequence). There are 16 residues in the CDR3. CDR3 sequence: CSARDWAGGPQETQYF. CDR3 sequence (DNA): TGCAGTGCTAGAGATTGGGCGGGAGGCCCCCAAGAGACCCAGTACTTC.

This clonotype was counted at least ten times. V usage is TRBV20-1 and J usage is TRBJ2-7; possibly TRBD2 for D (5 bases). Trimming removed 4 bases at V and 4 bases at J, with 14 bases between. The germline CDR1 and CDR2 sequences are DFQATT and SNEGSKA (reference sequence). This CDR3 region has 13 residues. The CDR3 protein is CSATPRDRYEQYF. For the CDR3, the DNA is TGCAGTGCTACCCCCCGGGATAGGTACGAGCAGTACTTC.

CDR3 sequence reads: CASSHLAGGLPDTQYF. CDR3 nucleotides: TGTGCCAGCAGCCACCTAGCCGGAGGTCTCCCAGATACGCAGTATTTT. The chain is built from TRBV11-2 and TRBJ2-3; possible D gene TRBD2, 5 bases. Germline loops: CDR1 SGHAT, CDR2 FQNNGV. The V gene lost 5 bases and the J gene lost 4 bases, with 19 bases spanning the gap. This CDR3 comprises 16 residues.

The table lists this clonotype with a few counts. The V gene is TRBV12-3 or TRBV12-4, the J gene TRBJ2-2, with 9 bases lining up with TRBD1. The CDR3 is made up of 15 amino acids. The trim removed 3 bases at V and 3 bases at J, leaving 2 bases unmatched. In DNA, the CDR3 is TGTGCCAGCAGTTTGGGACAGGGTCACACCGGGGAGCTGTTTTTT. It yields the protein CASSLGQGHTGELFF.

V gene TRBV24-1 combines with J gene TRBJ1-2; perhaps TRBD1 as D (5 bases). The CDR3 consists of 15 residues. The V gene's germline CDR1 is KGHDR and CDR2 SFDVKD. Trimming stripped 5 bases from V and 2 bases from J, with 14 bases between. The CDR3 region is CATSGPEEGNYGYTF. For the CDR3, the DNA is TGTGCCACCAGTGGCCCGGAGGAGGGGAACTATGGCTACACCTTC.

This clonotype was counted many times. The chain carries TRBV28 and TRBJ2-7, with 8 bases fitting TRBD2. V gave up 7 bases and J gave up 6 bases; unmatched junction bases: 5. Per germline, CDR1 MDHEN and CDR2 SYDVKM. This CDR3 is 12 amino acids long. As DNA, the CDR3 is TGTGCCAGCAAGGGACTAGTCTCCGAGCAGTACTTC. This sequence encodes CASKGLVSEQYF. The full variable domain, completed using reference TRBV28 and TRBJ2-7, is DVKVTQSSRYLVKRTGEKVFLECVQDMDHENMFWYRQDPGLGLRLIYFSYDVKMKEKGDIPEGYSVSREKKERFSLILESASTNQTSMYLCASKGLVSEQYFGPGTRLTVT.

This clonotype showed up many times. The V and J genes are TRBV11-2 and TRBJ2-3, with 8 nucleotides matching TRBD2. The V gene's germline CDR1 is SGHAT and CDR2 FQNNGV. This CDR3 is 16 amino acids long. V was pared by 3 bases and J by 0 bases, with 5 bases of the junction left unmatched. CDR3 in amino acids: CASSFSGGPSTDTQYF. The CDR3 nucleotides are TGTGCCAGCAGCTTTTCGGGAGGGCCTAGCACAGATACGCAGTATTTT.

In its sample, this clonotype was seen many times. The chain combines TRBV19 with TRBJ1-5; maybe TRBD1 (5 bases). CDR3 length: 15 amino acids. Trimming cost V 3 bases and J 6 bases, with 15 bases left between them. The germline V gene has CDR1 LNHDA and CDR2 SQIVND (reference sequence). This CDR3 is CASSIRGGFGQPQHF. The CDR3, as DNA: TGTGCCAGTAGTATTCGGGGCGGGTTTGGTCAGCCCCAGCATTTT.

This chain connects TRBV29-1 to TRBJ1-2; D is unresolved. The CDR3 is made up of 11 amino acids. Trimming pared 5 bases from V and 6 bases from J, leaving 10 bases between. Germline V lookup: CDR1 SQVTM, CDR2 ANQGSEA. The CDR3 region has the DNA TGCAGCGTTTTTCGGGCGGATGGCTACACCTTC. Protein sequence: CSVFRADGYTF.

Ten or more counts support this clonotype. J is TRBJ2-7 and V is TRBV7-2, with D perhaps matching TRBD2 (5 bases). Trimming shortened V by 5 bases and J by 0 bases, and 14 bases separated the two germline ends. CDR3 length equals 15 residues. Germline-derived CDR1 and CDR2 are SGHTA and FQGNSA. The CDR3 DNA sequence: TGTGCCAGCAGCCTTCAGAGCGGTCTCTCCTACGAGCAGTACTTC. This translates into CASSLQSGLSYEQYF.

This clonotype has at least ten counts. This may arise from a read error, as a much more abundant clone is one base away. CDR3 in DNA: TGTGCCAGCAGACTACGTAATTCACCCCTCCACTTT. Translating gives CASRLRNSPLHF. The chain links TRBV12-3 or TRBV12-4 to TRBJ1-6; no clear D. The germline V and J ends were trimmed by 6 bases and 6 bases, with 6 bases remaining between them. The CDR3 has 12 residues.

On this clonotype: One junction end disagrees with the germline gene, perhaps due to a read error. The genes are TRBV24-1 and TRBJ2-2; the D is unclear. Germline CDR1 KGHDR, CDR2 SFDVKD. The CDR3 consists of 14 residues. CDR3 DNA: TGTGCCAGCAGTACGGGCTCAGACACCGGGGAGCTGTTTTTT. Protein: CASSTGSDTGELFF.

Many counts were recorded for this clonotype. CDR3 residues: CASTDGVPGSYEQYF. In nucleotides, the CDR3 is TGTGCCAGCACCGACGGGGTACCCGGCTCCTACGAGCAGTACTTC. The chain combines TRBV27 with TRBJ2-7; TRBD2 is a possible D gene (5 bases). V was clipped by 7 bases and J by 0 bases, with 16 bases between them. Germline values: CDR1 MNHEY, CDR2 SMNVEV (reference sequence). The CDR3 consists of 15 residues.

The V call is TRBV6-5, the J call TRBJ2-2, with D unresolved. This CDR3 is 13 amino acids long. The V end lost 2 bases, the J end lost 9 bases, and 10 bases lay between the germline ends. Germline CDR1 MNHEY, CDR2 SVGAGI. As DNA, the CDR3 is TGTGCCAGCAGTTACCCGGAAGTACGGGAGCTGTTTTTT. Amino acid sequence: CASSYPEVRELFF.

This clonotype was counted only a few times. This chain links TRBV24-1 with TRBJ1-1, with TRBD1 matching 8 bases. The V gene's germline CDR1 is KGHDR and CDR2 SFDVKD. The trim removed 4 bases at V and 5 bases at J, leaving 8 bases unmatched. The CDR3 runs 15 residues. This CDR3 is CATSESGTGQTEAFF. DNA of the CDR3: TGTGCCACCAGTGAATCCGGGACAGGCCAGACTGAAGCTTTCTTT.

This clonotype was found many times. The chain recombines TRBV28 with TRBJ2-7; 7 positions agree with TRBD2. V was clipped by 7 bases and J by 2 bases; unmatched bases: 2. The germline gives CDR1 MDHEN, CDR2 SYDVKM. There are 12 residues in the CDR3. As DNA, the CDR3 is TGTGCCAGCATAAGCGGGGCCTACGAGCAGTACTTC. Its protein product is CASISGAYEQYF. The entire variable domain, with the rest obtained from reference TRBV28 and TRBJ2-7, is as follows: DVKVTQSSRYLVKRTGEKVFLECVQDMDHENMFWYRQDPGLGLRLIYFSYDVKMKEKGDIPEGYSVSREKKERFSLILESASTNQTSMYLCASISGAYEQYFGPGTRLTVT.

In its sample, this clonotype was seen many times. V gene TRBV11-2 combines with J gene TRBJ2-5; D perhaps matches TRBD2 (6 bases). Germline CDR1 SGHAT, CDR2 FQNNGV. The V and J ends lost 5 bases and 3 bases respectively, with 16 bases between them. CDR3 length: 15 amino acids. Written as DNA, the CDR3 is TGTGCCAGCAGCCTTCTGGGAAGGAGGGAAGAGACCCAGTACTTC. Amino acid sequence: CASSLLGRREETQYF.

This clonotype was counted ten times or more. The DNA for the CDR3 is TGTGCCAGCAGCTTAGCTCCGGCAGGGGGCGTTCAAGAGACCCAGTACTTC. As protein: CASSLAPAGGVQETQYF. The chain employs TRBV7-2 and TRBJ2-5; 8 bases line up with TRBD1. Germline assignment: CDR1 SGHTA and CDR2 FQGNSA. Trimming at V came to 0 bases and at J to 2 bases, leaving 8 bases not matched to a gene. The length of the CDR3 is 17 residues.

This chain joins TRBV12-5 and TRBJ2-5, with 8 bases fitting TRBD1. The ends lost 6 bases at V and 1 base at J; junction bases unmatched: 7. Per the germline V gene, CDR1 is LGHNT and CDR2 is FRNRAP. The CDR3 runs 15 residues. CDR3 DNA sequence: TGTGCTAGTGGCTCGACAGGGGATGGCCAAGAGACCCAGTACTTC. It codes for CASGSTGDGQETQYF.

This clonotype was detected ten times or more. The chain employs TRBV12-3 or TRBV12-4 and TRBJ1-1; D is undetermined. The CDR3 contains 13 residues. V dropped 7 bases and J dropped 1 base, with 10 bases sitting between them. DNA for the CDR3: TGTGCCAGCAACCTCAAAGGGAACACTGAAGCTTTCTTT. Encoded protein: CASNLKGNTEAFF.